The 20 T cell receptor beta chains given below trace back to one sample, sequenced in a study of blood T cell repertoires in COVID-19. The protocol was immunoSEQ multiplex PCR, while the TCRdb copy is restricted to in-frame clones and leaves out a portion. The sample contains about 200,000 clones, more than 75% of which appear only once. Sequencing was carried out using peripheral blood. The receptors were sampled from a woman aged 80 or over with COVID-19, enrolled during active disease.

CDR3 in amino acids: CATSRGGLQETQYF. In DNA form, the CDR3 reads TGTGCCACCAGCAGGGGCGGGTTACAAGAGACCCAGTACTTC. J is TRBJ2-5 and V is TRBV15; D might be TRBD2 (5 bases). CDR3 length: 14 residues. The germline V gene has CDR1 LNHNV and CDR2 YYDKDF (reference sequence). With 3 bases removed from V and 2 bases from J, the gap between germline ends came to 10 bases. The whole variable domain, filled in from reference TRBV15 and TRBJ2-5, reads DAMVIQNPRYQVTQFGKPVTLSCSQTLNHNVMYWYQQKSSQAPKLLFHYYDKDFNNEADTPDNFQSRRPNTSFCFLDIRSPGLGDTAMYLCATSRGGLQETQYFGPGTRLLVL.

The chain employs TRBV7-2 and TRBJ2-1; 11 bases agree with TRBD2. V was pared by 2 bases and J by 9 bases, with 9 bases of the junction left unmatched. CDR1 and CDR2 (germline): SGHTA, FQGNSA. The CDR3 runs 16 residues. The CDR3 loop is CASSLKGLAGRVEQFF. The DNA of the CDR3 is TGTGCCAGCAGCTTAAAAGGACTAGCGGGTAGGGTTGAGCAGTTCTTC.

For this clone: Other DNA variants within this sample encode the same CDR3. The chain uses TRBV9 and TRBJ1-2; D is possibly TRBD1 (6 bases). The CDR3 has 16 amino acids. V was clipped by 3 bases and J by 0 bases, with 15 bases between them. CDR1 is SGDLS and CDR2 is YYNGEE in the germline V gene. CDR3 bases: TGTGCCAGCAGCGCGCAGACACAGGGTACTAACTATGGCTACACCTTC. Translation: CASSAQTQGTNYGYTF.

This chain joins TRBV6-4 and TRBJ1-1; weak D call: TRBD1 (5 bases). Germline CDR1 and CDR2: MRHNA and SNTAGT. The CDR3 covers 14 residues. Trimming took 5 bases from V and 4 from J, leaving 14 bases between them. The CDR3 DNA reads TGTGCCAGCAGTCCCCAGGGAGGTGTCACTGAAGCTTTCTTT. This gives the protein CASSPQGGVTEAFF.

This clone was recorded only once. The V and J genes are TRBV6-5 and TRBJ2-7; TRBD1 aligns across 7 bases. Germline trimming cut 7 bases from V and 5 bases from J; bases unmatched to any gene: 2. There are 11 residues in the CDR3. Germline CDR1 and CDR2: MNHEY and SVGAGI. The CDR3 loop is CASNRGHEQYF. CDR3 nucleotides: TGTGCCAGCAACAGGGGCCACGAGCAGTACTTC.

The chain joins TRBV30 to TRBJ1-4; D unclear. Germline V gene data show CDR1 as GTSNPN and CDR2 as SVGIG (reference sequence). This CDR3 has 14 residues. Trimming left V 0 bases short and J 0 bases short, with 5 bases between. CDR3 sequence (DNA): TGTGCCTGGAGTGTAACAGCAACTAATGAAAAACTGTTTTTT. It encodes CAWSVTATNEKLFF.

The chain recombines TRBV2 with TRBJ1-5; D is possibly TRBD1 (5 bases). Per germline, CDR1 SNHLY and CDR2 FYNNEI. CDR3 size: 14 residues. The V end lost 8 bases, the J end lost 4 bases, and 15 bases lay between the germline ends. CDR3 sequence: CASALRGGNQPQHF. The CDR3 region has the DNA TGTGCCAGCGCCCTTAGGGGAGGGAATCAGCCCCAGCATTTT. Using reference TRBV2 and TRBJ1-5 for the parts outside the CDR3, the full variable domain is EPEVTQTPSHQVTQMGQEVILRCVPISNHLYFYWYRQILGQKVEFLVSFYNNEISEKSEIFDDQFSVERPDGSNFTLKIRSTKLEDSAMYFCASALRGGNQPQHFGDGTRLSIL.

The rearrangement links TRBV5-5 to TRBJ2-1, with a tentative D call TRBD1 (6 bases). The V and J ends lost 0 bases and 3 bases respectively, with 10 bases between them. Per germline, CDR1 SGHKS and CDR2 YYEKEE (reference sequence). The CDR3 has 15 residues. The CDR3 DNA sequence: TGTGCCAGCAGCTTGGAGGGGGATATCTACAATGAGCAGTTCTTC. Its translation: CASSLEGDIYNEQFF.

The CDR3, as DNA: TGTGCCAGCAGTGACCGGGACAGGCTCTCCTATAATTCACCCCTCCACTTT. Protein sequence: CASSDRDRLSYNSPLHF. The chain combines TRBV6-1 with TRBJ1-6, with 8 bases that match TRBD1. After removal of 3 bases from V and 0 bases from J, the junction contained 4 bases not matched to a gene. From germline, CDR1 is MNHNS and CDR2 SASEGT. The CDR3 is 17 residues long.

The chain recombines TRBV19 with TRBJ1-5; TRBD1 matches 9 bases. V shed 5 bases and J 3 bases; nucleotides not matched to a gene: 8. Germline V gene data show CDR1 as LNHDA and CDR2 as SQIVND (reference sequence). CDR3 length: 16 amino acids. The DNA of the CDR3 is TGTGCCAGTAGTCCGACGGACAGGGGAGACAATCAGCCCCAGCATTTT. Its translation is CASSPTDRGDNQPQHF.

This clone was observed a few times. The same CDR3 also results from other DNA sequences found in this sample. CDR3 sequence: CASSVGSSYEQYF. The CDR3 nucleotides read TGTGCCAGCAGCGTAGGGAGCTCCTACGAGCAGTACTTC. The chain joins TRBV9 to TRBJ2-7; D not certain. The CDR3 loop spans 13 amino acids. Germline CDR1 is SGDLS and CDR2 is YYNGEE. Trimming pared 0 bases from V and 0 bases from J, leaving 4 bases between.

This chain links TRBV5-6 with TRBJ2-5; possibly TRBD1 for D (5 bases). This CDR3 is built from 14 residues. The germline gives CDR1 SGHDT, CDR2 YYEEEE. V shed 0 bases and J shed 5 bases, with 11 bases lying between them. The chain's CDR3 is CASSLVVGQETQYF. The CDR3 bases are TGTGCCAGCAGCTTGGTAGTGGGGCAGGAGACCCAGTACTTC.

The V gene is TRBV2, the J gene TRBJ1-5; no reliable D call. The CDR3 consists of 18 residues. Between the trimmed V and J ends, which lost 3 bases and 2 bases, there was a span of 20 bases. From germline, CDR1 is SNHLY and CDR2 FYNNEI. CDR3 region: CASSEGAGVGEGNQPQHF. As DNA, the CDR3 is TGTGCCAGCAGTGAGGGCGCGGGAGTAGGAGAGGGCAATCAGCCCCAGCATTTT. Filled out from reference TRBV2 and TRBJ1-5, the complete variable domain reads EPEVTQTPSHQVTQMGQEVILRCVPISNHLYFYWYRQILGQKVEFLVSFYNNEISEKSEIFDDQFSVERPDGSNFTLKIRSTKLEDSAMYFCASSEGAGVGEGNQPQHFGDGTRLSIL.

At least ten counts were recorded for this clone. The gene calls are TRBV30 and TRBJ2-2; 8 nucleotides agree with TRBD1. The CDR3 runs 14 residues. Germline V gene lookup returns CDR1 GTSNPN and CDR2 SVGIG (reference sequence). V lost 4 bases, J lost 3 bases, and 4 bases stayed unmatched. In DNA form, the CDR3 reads TGTGCCTGGACCAGCAGGGGGCACACCGGGGAGCTGTTTTTT. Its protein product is CAWTSRGHTGELFF. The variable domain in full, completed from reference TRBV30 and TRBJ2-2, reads SQTIHQWPATLVQPVGSPLSLECTVEGTSNPNLYWYRQAAGRGLQLLFYSVGIGQISSEVPQNLSASRPQDRQFILSSKKLLLSDSGFYLCAWTSRGHTGELFFGEGSRLTVL.

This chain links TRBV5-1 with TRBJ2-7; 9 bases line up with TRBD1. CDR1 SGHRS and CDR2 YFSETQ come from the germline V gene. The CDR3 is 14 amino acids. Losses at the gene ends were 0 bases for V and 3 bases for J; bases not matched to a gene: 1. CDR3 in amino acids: CASSLGGQGYEQYF. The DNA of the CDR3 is TGCGCCAGCAGCTTGGGGGGACAGGGCTACGAGCAGTACTTC. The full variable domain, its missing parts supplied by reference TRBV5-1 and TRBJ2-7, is KAGVTQTPRYLIKTRGQQVTLSCSPISGHRSVSWYQQTPGQGLQFLFEYFSETQRNKGNFPGRFSGRQFSNSRSEMNVSTLELGDSALYLCASSLGGQGYEQYFGPGTRLTVT.

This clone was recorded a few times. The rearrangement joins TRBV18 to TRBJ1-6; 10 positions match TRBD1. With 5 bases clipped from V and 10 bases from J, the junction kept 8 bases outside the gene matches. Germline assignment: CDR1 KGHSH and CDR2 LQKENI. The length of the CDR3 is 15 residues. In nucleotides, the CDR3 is TGTGCCAGCTCAAGGGATGGGACAGGGGCCTCACCCCTCCACTTT. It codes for CASSRDGTGASPLHF.

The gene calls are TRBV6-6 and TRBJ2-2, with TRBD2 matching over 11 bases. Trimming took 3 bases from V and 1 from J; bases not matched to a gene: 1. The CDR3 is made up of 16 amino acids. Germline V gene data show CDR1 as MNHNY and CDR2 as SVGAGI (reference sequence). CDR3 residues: CASSYTSGRNTGELFF. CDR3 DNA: TGTGCCAGCAGTTATACTAGCGGGAGGAACACCGGGGAGCTGTTTTTT.

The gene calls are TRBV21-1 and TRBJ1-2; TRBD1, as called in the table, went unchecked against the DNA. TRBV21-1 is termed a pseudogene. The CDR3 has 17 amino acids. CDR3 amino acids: CASSKDEGTGRAYGYTF. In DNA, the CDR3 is TGTGCCAGCAGCAAAGATGAGGGGACAGGCCGAGCCTATGGCTACACCTTC.

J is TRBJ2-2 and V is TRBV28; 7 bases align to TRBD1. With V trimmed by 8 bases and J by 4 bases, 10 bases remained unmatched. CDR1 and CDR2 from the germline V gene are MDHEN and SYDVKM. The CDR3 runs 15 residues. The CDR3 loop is CASATTGWGTGELFF. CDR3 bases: TGTGCCAGCGCGACGACAGGGTGGGGCACCGGGGAGCTGTTTTTT.

The CDR3 here is CASRSVGTGNQPQHF. In nucleotides, the CDR3 is TGTGCCAGCAGATCTGTAGGGACTGGCAATCAGCCCCAGCATTTT. The J gene is TRBJ1-5, the V gene TRBV27, with a tentative D call TRBD1 (5 bases). The CDR3 extends over 15 amino acids. V dropped 6 bases and J dropped 2 bases, with 14 bases sitting between them. CDR1 is MNHEY, CDR2 SMNVEV, per germline (reference sequence).